This T cell receptor (beta chain) emerged from a study of CXCR3-negative and CXCR3-positive naive CD8 T cells. Whole-study context: Total TRB output reached about 130 million reads, about 1.5 +/- 0.3 million per library. Study conclusions and caveats: High diversity, comparable across both naive subsets, contrasted with much lower diversity in memory CD8+ cells. Compared with CXCR3-negative naive cells, CXCR3-positive naive cells showed more hydrophobic TRB CDR3s. Because surface CD5 did not distinguish the naive subsets, TCR strength was inferred from TRB CDR3 properties.

The libraries of TRB cDNA were constructed through 5' RACE using UMI labels. TCRdb reprocessed the 5' RACE reads, with one entry per CDR3 protein and no DNA. This repertoire includes around 65,000 distinct CDR3 sequences. Naive CD8+ T cells showed a CD45RO-CCR7+CD27+CD95- phenotype. This CDR3 spans 12 amino acids. Details on this clonotype: Its cognate antigen is unknown.

Sequencing was performed on naive CXCR3+ CD8+ T cells from blood. The subset denotes: CD45RO-CCR7+CD27+CD95- naive CD8+ T cells expressing CXCR3 (TNR3+). The chain employs TRBV12-3 or TRBV12-4 and TRBJ2-7. The sequence was obtained from a human donor in good health. Some clones in this sample may be carry-over from other donors' samples. The CDR3 loop is CASSYVNYEQYF.